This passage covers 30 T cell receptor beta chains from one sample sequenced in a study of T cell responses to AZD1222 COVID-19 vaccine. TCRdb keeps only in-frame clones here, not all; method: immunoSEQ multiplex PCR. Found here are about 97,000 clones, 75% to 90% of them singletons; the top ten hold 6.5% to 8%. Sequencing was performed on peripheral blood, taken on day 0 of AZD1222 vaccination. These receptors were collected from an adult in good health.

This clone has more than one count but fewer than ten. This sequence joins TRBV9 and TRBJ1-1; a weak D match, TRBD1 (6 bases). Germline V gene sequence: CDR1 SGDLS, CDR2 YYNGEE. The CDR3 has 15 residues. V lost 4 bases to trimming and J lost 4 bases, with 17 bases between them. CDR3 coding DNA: TGTGCCAGCAGCCCCCGCCCGCAGGGGACCACTGAAGCTTTCTTT. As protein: CASSPRPQGTTEAFF. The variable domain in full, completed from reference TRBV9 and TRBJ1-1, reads DSGVTQTPKHLITATGQRVTLRCSPRSGDLSVYWYQQSLDQGLQFLIQYYNGEERAKGNILERFSAQQFPDLHSELNLSSLELGDSALYFCASSPRPQGTTEAFFGQGTRLTVV.

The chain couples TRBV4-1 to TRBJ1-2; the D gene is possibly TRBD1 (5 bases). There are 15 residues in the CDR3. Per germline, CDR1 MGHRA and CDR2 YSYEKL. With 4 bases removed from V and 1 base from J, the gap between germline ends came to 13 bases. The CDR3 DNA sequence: TGCGCCAGCAGCCTCCACACGGGGGATAACTATGGCTACACCTTC. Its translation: CASSLHTGDNYGYTF.

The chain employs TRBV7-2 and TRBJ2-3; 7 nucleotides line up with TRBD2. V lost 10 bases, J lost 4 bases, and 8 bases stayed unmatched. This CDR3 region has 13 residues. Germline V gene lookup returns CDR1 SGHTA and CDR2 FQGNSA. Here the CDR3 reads CATRRGVSDTQYF. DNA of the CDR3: TGTGCCACCAGACGGGGGGTGTCAGATACGCAGTATTTT.

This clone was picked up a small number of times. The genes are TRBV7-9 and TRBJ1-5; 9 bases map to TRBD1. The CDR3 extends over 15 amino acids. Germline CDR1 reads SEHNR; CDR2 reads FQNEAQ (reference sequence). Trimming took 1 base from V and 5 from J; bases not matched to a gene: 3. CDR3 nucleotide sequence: TGTGCCAGCAGCTTAGGTACAGGGGGCGATCAGCCCCAGCATTTT. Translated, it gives CASSLGTGGDQPQHF.

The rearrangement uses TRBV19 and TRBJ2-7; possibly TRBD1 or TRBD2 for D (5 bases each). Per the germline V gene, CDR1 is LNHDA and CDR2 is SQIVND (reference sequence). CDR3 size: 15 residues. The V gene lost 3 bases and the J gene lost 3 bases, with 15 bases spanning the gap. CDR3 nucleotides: TGTGCCAGTAGTATTGTGGGGGATGCAAACTACGAGCAGTACTTC. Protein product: CASSIVGDANYEQYF.

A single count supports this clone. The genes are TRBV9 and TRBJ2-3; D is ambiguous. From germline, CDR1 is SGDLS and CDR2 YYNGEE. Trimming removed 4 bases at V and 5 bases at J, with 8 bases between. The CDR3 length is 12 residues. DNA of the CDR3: TGTGCCAGCAGCTCTCTATTAGATACGCAGTATTTT. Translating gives CASSSLLDTQYF.

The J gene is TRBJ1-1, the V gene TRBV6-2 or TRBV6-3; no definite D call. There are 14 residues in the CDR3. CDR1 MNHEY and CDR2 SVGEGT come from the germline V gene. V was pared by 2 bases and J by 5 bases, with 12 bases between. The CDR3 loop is CASSYRPGVTEAFF. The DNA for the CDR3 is TGTGCCAGCAGTTACCGACCTGGGGTAACTGAAGCTTTCTTT.

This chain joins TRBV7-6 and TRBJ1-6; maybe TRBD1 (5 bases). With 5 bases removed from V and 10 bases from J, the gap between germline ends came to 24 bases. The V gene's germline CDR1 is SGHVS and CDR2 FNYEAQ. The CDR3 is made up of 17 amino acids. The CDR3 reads CASSPRNAGSGTSPLHF. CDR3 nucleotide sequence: TGTGCCAGCAGCCCCCGGAATGCAGGGTCCGGTACGTCACCCCTCCACTTT.

The CDR3: CASRPLREVEEKLFF. The CDR3 region has the DNA TGTGCCAGCAGACCCCTCAGGGAAGTAGAGGAAAAACTGTTTTTT. This chain connects TRBV7-9 to TRBJ1-4; perhaps TRBD1 as D (5 bases). CDR1 is SEHNR, CDR2 FQNEAQ, per germline (reference sequence). V was cut by 6 bases and J by 8 bases, with 19 bases left in between. CDR3 size: 15 residues.

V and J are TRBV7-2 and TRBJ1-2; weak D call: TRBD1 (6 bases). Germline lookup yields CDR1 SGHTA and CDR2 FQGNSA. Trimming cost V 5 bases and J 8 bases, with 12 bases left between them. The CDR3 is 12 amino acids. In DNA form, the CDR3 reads TGTGCCAGCAGCCTTAGGACAGACGGCTACACCTTC. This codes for CASSLRTDGYTF.

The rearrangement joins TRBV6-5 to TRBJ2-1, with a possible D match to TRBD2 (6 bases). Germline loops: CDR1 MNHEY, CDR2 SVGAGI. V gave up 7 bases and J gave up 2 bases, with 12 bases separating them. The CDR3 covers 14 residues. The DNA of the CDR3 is TGTGCCAGCAATCGCGGGACCCCCTACAATGAGCAGTTCTTC. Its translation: CASNRGTPYNEQFF.

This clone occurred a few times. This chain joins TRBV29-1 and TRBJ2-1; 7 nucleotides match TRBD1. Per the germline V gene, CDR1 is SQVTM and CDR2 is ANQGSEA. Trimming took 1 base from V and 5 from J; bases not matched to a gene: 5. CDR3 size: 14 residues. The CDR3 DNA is TGCAGCGTTGAAGCAAGGACAGGTCACAATGAGCAGTTCTTC. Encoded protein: CSVEARTGHNEQFF.

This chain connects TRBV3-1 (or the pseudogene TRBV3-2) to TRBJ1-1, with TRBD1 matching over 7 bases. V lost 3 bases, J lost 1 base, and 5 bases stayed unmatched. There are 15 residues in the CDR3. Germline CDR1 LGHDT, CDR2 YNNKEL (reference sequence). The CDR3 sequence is CASSHDGQANTEAFF. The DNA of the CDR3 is TGTGCCAGCAGCCATGACGGACAGGCGAACACTGAAGCTTTCTTT.

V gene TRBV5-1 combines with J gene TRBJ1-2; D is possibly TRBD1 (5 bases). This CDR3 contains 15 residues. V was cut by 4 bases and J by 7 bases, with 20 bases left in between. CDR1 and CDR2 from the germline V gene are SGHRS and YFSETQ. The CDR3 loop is CASSRVGQGRVGYTF. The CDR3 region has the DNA TGCGCCAGCAGCCGTGTCGGACAAGGAAGGGTTGGCTACACCTTC.

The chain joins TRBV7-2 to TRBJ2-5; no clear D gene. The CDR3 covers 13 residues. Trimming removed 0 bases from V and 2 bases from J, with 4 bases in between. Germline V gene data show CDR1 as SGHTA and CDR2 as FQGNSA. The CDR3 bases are TGTGCCAGCAGCTTAGCCTTACAAGAGACCCAGTACTTC. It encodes CASSLALQETQYF.

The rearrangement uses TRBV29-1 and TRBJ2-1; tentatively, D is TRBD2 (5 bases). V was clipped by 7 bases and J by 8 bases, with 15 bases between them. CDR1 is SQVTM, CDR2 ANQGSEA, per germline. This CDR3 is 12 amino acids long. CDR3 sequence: CSASSRFDEQFF. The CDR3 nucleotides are TGCAGCGCCTCTAGCCGGTTTGATGAGCAGTTCTTC.

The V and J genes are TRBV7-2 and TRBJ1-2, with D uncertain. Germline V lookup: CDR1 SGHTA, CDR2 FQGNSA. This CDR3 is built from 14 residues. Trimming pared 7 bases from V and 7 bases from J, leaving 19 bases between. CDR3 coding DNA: TGTGCCAGCACCGCCTCGGGTCTCCAGAGTGGCTACACCTTC. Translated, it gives CASTASGLQSGYTF.

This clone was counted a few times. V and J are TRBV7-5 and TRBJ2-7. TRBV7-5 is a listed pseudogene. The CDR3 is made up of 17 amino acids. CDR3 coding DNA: TGTGTCAGAAGCTTAGCAGGGACGGCTCGTATCGCCTACGAGCAGTACTTC. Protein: CVRSLAGTARIAYEQYF.

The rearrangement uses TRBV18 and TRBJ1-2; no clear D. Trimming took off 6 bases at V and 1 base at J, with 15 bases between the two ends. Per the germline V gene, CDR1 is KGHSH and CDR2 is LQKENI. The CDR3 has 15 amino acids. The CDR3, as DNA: TGTGCCAGCTCCCTTCGCCCGGAAATTAACTATGGCTACACCTTC. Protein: CASSLRPEINYGYTF. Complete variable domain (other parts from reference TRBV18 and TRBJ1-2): NAGVMQNPRHLVRRRGQEARLRCSPMKGHSHVYWYRQLPEEGLKFMVYLQKENIIDESGMPKERFSAEFPKEGPSILRIQQVVRGDSAAYFCASSLRPEINYGYTFGSGTRLTVV.

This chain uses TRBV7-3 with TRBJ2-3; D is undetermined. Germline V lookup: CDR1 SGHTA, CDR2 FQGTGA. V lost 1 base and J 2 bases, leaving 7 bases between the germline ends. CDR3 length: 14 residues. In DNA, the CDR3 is TGTGCCAGCAGCTTAAACGGCCCCACAGATACGCAGTATTTT. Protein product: CASSLNGPTDTQYF. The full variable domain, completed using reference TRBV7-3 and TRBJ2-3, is GAGVSQTPSNKVTEKGKYVELRCDPISGHTALYWYRQSLGQGPEFLIYFQGTGAADDSGLPNDRFFAVRPEGSVSTLKIQRTERGDSAVYLCASSLNGPTDTQYFGPGTRLTVL.

CDR3 protein: CASSYDSRSGNTIYF. CDR3 sequence (DNA): TGTGCCAGCAGTTACGACTCTCGCTCTGGAAACACCATATATTTT. The chain is built from TRBV6-5 and TRBJ1-3, with D uncertain. This CDR3 spans 15 amino acids. Per germline, CDR1 MNHEY and CDR2 SVGAGI. V was pared by 2 bases and J by 0 bases, with 8 bases between.

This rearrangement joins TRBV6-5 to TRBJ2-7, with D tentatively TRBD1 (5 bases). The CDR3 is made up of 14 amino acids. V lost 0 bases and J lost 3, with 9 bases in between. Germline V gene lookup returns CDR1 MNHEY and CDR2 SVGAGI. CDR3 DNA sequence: TGTGCCAGCAGTTACTCGACTCAGGGCTACGAGCAGTACTTC. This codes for CASSYSTQGYEQYF.

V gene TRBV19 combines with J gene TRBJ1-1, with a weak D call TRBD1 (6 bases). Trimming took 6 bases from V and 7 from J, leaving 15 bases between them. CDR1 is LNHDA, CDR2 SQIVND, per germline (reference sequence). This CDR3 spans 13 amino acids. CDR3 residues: CASSPDSYGEAFF. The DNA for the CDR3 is TGTGCCAGTAGCCCGGACAGCTACGGTGAAGCTTTCTTT.

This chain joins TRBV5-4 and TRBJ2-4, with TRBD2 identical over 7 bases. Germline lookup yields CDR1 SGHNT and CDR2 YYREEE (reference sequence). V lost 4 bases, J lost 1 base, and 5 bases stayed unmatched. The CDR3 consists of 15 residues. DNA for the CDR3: TGTGCCAGCAGCCCCAGCGGGACGGCCAAAAACATTCAGTACTTC. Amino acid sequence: CASSPSGTAKNIQYF. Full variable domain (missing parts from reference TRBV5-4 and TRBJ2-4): ETGVTQSPTHLIKTRGQQVTLRCSSQSGHNTVSWYQQALGQGPQFIFQYYREEENGRGNFPPRFSGLQFPNYSSELNVNALELDDSALYLCASSPSGTAKNIQYFGAGTRLSVL.

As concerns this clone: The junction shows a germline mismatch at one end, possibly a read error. The CDR3 DNA is TGTGCCAGTAGGATAGCGGGAGGACACACCGGGGAGCTGTTTTTT. Its protein is CASRIAGGHTGELFF. J is TRBJ2-2 and V is TRBV19; 10 nucleotides match TRBD2. The CDR3 loop spans 15 amino acids. Germline V gives CDR1 LNHDA, CDR2 SQIVND (reference sequence).

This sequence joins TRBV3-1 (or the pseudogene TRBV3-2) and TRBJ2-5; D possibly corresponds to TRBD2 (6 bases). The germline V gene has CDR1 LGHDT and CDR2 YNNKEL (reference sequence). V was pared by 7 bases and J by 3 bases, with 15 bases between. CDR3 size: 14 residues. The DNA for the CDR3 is TGTGCCAGCATGGTATTGGGCGGGGAAGAGACCCAGTACTTC. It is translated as CASMVLGGEETQYF.

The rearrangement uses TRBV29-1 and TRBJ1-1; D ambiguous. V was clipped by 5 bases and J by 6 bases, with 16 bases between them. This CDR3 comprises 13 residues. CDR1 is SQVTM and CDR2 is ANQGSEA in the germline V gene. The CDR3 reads CSVQVQASAEAFF. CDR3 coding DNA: TGCAGCGTTCAGGTCCAGGCTTCAGCTGAAGCTTTCTTT.

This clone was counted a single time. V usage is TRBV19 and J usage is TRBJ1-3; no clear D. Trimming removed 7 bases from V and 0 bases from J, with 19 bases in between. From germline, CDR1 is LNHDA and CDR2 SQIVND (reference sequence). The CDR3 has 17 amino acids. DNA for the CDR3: TGTGCCAGTACCCGTTACCCCGGGCAGAACTCTGGAAACACCATATATTTT. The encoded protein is CASTRYPGQNSGNTIYF.

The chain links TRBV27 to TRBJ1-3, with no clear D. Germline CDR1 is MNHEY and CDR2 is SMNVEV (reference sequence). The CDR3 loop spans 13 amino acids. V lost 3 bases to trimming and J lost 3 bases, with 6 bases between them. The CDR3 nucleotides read TGTGCCAGCAGTTTCTCCCTTGGAAACACCATATATTTT. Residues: CASSFSLGNTIYF.

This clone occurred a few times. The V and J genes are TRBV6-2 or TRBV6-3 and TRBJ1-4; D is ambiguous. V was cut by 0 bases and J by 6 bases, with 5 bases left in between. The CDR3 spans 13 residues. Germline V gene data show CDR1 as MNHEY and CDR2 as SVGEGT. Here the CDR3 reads CASSYSRYEKLFF. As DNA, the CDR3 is TGTGCCAGCAGTTACTCGCGGTATGAAAAACTGTTTTTT.